This is a list of T cell receptor beta chains from one sample in a study of PD-1 blockade in classical Hodgkin lymphoma. Here immunoSEQ multiplex PCR was the method, and the copy in TCRdb shows in-frame clones only, minus some. Of 8,000 to 8,500 clones listed, 82% were seen once; the top ten hold approximately 28%. This sample comprised CD8+ T cells from blood, obtained before the fourth cycle of nivolumab. These receptors originate from a human donor with classical Hodgkin lymphoma. Both conserved end residues are part of each CDR3. The order of the fields is V gene, clone size, J gene, CDR3 length, CDR3 protein. Clone size is given for some rows only: seen once, a few or many times, or a class if the clone is expanded.

TRBV5-1,NA,TRBJ2-2,13,CASSGQGPGELFF
TRBV27,NA,TRBJ1-2,18,CASRDAGYRGQEDYGYTF
TRBV4-1,NA,TRBJ2-3,17,CASSQGYGLAGADTQYF
TRBV18,NA,TRBJ2-1,16,CASSPGRGADYNEQFF
TRBV6-6,few,TRBJ2-5,13,CASSQVGQETQYF
TRBV19,few,TRBJ1-2,15,CASSIGAGTGYGYTF
TRBV27,NA,TRBJ1-5,18,CASSLYGGRVYSNQPQHF
TRBV6-1,few,TRBJ2-7,12,CASSQPPYEQYF
TRBV27,once,TRBJ2-7,16,CASSFLGTAKNYEQYF
TRBV15,NA,TRBJ1-6,14,CATSNPQEYSPLHF
TRBV5-8,NA,TRBJ2-3,15,CASSLGTASLDTQYF
TRBV18,NA,TRBJ2-3,17,CASSPHRGMPNTDTQYF
TRBV27,NA,TRBJ1-2,18,CASSLSPDQGVPNYGYTF
TRBV7-9,NA,TRBJ2-1,13,CASSLRGLNEQFF
TRBV10-1,NA,TRBJ1-5,9,CASRQPQHF
TRBV12-5,NA,TRBJ2-4,12,CASGLGPNIQYF
TRBV6-5,NA,TRBJ2-7,13,CASSYRQGPEQYF
TRBV27,NA,TRBJ2-3,13,CASAGGVTDTQYF
TRBV28,NA,TRBJ2-5,16,CASSFRDTGYQETQYF
TRBV19,NA,TRBJ1-1,11,CASMVNTEAFF
TRBV12-5,NA,TRBJ1-2,13,CASGLVGNYGYTF
TRBV9,NA,TRBJ1-3,16,CASSVVEGAPGNTIYF
TRBV6-1,NA,TRBJ2-1,16,CASSVWVGSYRNEQFF
TRBV4-1,NA,TRBJ2-6,16,CASSPSQHSGANVLTF
TRBV5-4,NA,TRBJ1-1,17,CASSSTGESAMNTEAFF
TRBV25-1,NA,TRBJ1-1,13,CASGGQGGSEAFF
TRBV25-1,once,TRBJ1-1,15,CASSEVAGGHTEAFF
TRBV7-9,NA,TRBJ1-4,16,CASSPQASGTNEKLFF
TRBV30,NA,TRBJ1-1,16,CAWSGPIRVVNTEAFF
TRBV19,NA,TRBJ2-5,13,CASSSLGQETQYF
TRBV11-2,NA,TRBJ1-5,14,CASSRAGRDQPQHF
TRBV27,NA,TRBJ2-7,13,CASSLLVSYEQYF
TRBV12-5,NA,TRBJ1-1,15,CASGTTGELNTEAFF
TRBV19,NA,TRBJ1-2,14,CASSMIDPSGGYTF
TRBV29-1,NA,TRBJ2-1,10,CSTRGNEQFF
TRBV4-1,few,TRBJ2-2,12,CASSRSHRELFF
TRBV2,NA,TRBJ1-6,14,CASSDGTQDSPLHF
TRBV5-4,NA,TRBJ2-1,13,CATFDSTSNEQFF
TRBV7-9,NA,TRBJ1-4,14,CASSDRGPGEKLFF
TRBV4-1,few,TRBJ2-2,16,CASSQPTGENTGELFF
TRBV10-3,NA,TRBJ1-1,11,CATLGITEAFF
TRBV18,NA,TRBJ1-1,14,CASSPGATNTEAFF
TRBV11-3,NA,TRBJ2-1,13,CASSPSWGHEQFF
TRBV15,NA,TRBJ1-5,16,CATSRGGQGVGQPQHF
TRBV29-1,NA,TRBJ2-1,12,CSVPGGYNEQFF
TRBV6-5,NA,TRBJ2-1,15,CASSYPGLDYNEQFF
TRBV11-2,NA,TRBJ2-5,15,CASSLVQASRETQYF
TRBV2,NA,TRBJ1-5,14,CASSGRSCNQPQHF
TRBV6-6,NA,TRBJ2-5,12,CASSYFQETQYF
TRBV5-1,NA,TRBJ2-1,15,CASSWTSGGYNEQFF
TRBV7-9,NA,TRBJ2-5,15,CASSLRGLVQETQYF
TRBV4-1,NA,TRBJ2-3,16,CASSQVNRTSTDTQYF
TRBV11-2,NA,TRBJ1-1,13,CASSPQGYTEAFF
TRBV27,NA,TRBJ1-2,14,CASSYRVGSGGYTF
TRBV4-2,few,TRBJ1-1,12,CASSQAGNEAFF